The 26 T cell receptor beta chains listed next were all sequenced from one sample in a study of identifying expanded T cells in peripheral blood. Repertoires were generated with immunoSEQ multiplex PCR, while TCRdb's copy carries only in-frame clones and drops some. The sample carries 100,000 or so clones, more than 85% recorded once. Source material: blood. These receptors were collected from a person aged 18 to 75 in good health.

The chain joins TRBV7-8 to TRBJ1-4; D gene ambiguous. CDR3 length: 16 residues. Germline V gene sequence: CDR1 SGHVS, CDR2 FQNEAQ. V lost 1 base and J 7 bases, leaving 16 bases between the germline ends. The CDR3 DNA sequence: TGTGCCAGCAGCTTAGGTAGAGTCTCGGCCCGTGAAAAACTGTTTTTT. This translates into CASSLGRVSAREKLFF.

V is TRBV6-4 and J is TRBJ2-1; 11 nucleotides align to TRBD2. Germline V gives CDR1 MRHNA, CDR2 SNTAGT. The CDR3 runs to 14 residues. V lost 2 bases to trimming and J lost 9 bases; unmatched junction nucleotides: 3. The CDR3 region is CASSDGLAGGEQFF. For the CDR3, the DNA is TGTGCCAGCAGTGACGGTCTAGCGGGGGGTGAGCAGTTCTTC.

Comments on this clone: This CDR3 is also generated by other DNA sequences in the sample. The chain links TRBV6-5 to TRBJ1-4; TRBD1 matches 8 bases. J was trimmed by 8 bases and V by 3 bases; bases with no gene match: 2. CDR3 length: 13 amino acids. From germline, CDR1 is MNHEY and CDR2 SVGAGI. CDR3 loop: CASSYGTGEKLFF. CDR3 bases: TGTGCCAGCAGTTATGGGACAGGAGAAAAACTGTTTTTT.

Only a few counts were recorded for this clone. The chain couples TRBV11-2 to TRBJ2-5; D remains ambiguous. The CDR3 spans 12 residues. Trimming took 4 bases from V and 9 from J, leaving 12 bases between them. Looked up from germline, CDR1 is SGHAT and CDR2 is FQNNGV. This CDR3 is CASSSPGLPQYF. The CDR3 DNA is TGTGCCAGCAGCTCCCCCGGGCTTCCCCAGTACTTC.

The chain uses TRBV5-1 and TRBJ2-3; TRBD2 aligns across 14 bases. Germline V gene lookup returns CDR1 SGHRS and CDR2 YFSETQ. The CDR3 length is 20 residues. Trimming removed 3 bases from V and 5 bases from J; junction bases left unmatched: 17. CDR3 amino acids: CASSWQEVRLAGGPRDTQYF. CDR3 nucleotide sequence: TGCGCCAGCAGCTGGCAAGAGGTTCGACTAGCGGGGGGGCCGCGAGATACGCAGTATTTT.

This clone was detected only once. The V call is TRBV7-9, the J call TRBJ1-4; possibly TRBD1 for D (5 bases). Trimming left V 5 bases short and J 4 bases short, with 20 bases between. Germline CDR1 is SEHNR and CDR2 is FQNEAQ (reference sequence). This CDR3 has 17 residues. The CDR3 sequence is CASSVQILTGRNEKLFF. CDR3 in DNA: TGTGCCAGCAGCGTTCAAATCCTTACAGGTCGTAATGAAAAACTGTTTTTT.

This chain uses TRBV27 with TRBJ2-7, with 8 bases lining up with TRBD2. Germline V gives CDR1 MNHEY, CDR2 SMNVEV (reference sequence). The CDR3 has 13 amino acids. The V segment lost 6 bases and the J segment 4 bases; nucleotides outside the gene matches: 5. The CDR3 loop is CASSPGGLYEQYF. As DNA, the CDR3 is TGTGCCAGCAGCCCGGGGGGGTTGTACGAGCAGTACTTC.

CDR3 sequence (DNA): TGTGCCAGCAGCTTGGGGGACAGGAGCTACTATGGCTACACCTTC. Its protein product is CASSLGDRSYYGYTF. The V call is TRBV5-6, the J call TRBJ1-2, with 8 bases aligning to TRBD1. With V trimmed by 0 bases and J by 3 bases, 4 bases remained unmatched. CDR3 length: 15 residues. Germline lookup yields CDR1 SGHDT and CDR2 YYEEEE.

DNA of the CDR3: TGCGCCAGCAGCCAAGAAGACGGCTCCTACGAGCAGTACTTC. Its protein product is CASSQEDGSYEQYF. The chain has TRBV4-1 and TRBJ2-7, with D unclear. Trimming cost V 0 bases and J 0 bases, with 6 bases left between them. Germline assignment: CDR1 MGHRA and CDR2 YSYEKL. The CDR3 extends over 14 amino acids.

This rearrangement joins TRBV7-2 to TRBJ2-1; 10 bases fit TRBD2. Trimming removed 6 bases from V and 1 base from J; junction bases left unmatched: 3. The CDR3 totals 15 residues. The germline V gene encodes CDR1 SGHTA and CDR2 FQGNSA. The CDR3 region has the DNA TGTGCCAGCAGACCAGCGGGGGGGTCCTACAATGAGCAGTTCTTC. Its protein is CASRPAGGSYNEQFF.

The chain carries TRBV6-1 and TRBJ1-5, with TRBD1 as a possible D gene (5 bases). The germline V gene encodes CDR1 MNHNS and CDR2 SASEGT. CDR3 length: 17 amino acids. Between the trimmed V and J ends, which lost 0 bases and 0 bases, there was a span of 12 bases. The CDR3 loop is CASSEARWGNSNQPQHF. DNA of the CDR3: TGTGCCAGCAGTGAAGCGCGTTGGGGGAATAGCAATCAGCCCCAGCATTTT.

In nucleotides, the CDR3 is TGCAGCTTACCGGGACAGGCCTACGAGCAGTACTTC. Protein: CSLPGQAYEQYF. The chain is built from TRBV29-1 and TRBJ2-7; 8 bases agree with TRBD1. CDR3 length: 12 residues. Germline lookup yields CDR1 SQVTM and CDR2 ANQGSEA. The V gene end was trimmed by 8 bases and the J gene end by 2 bases; junction bases not matched to a gene: 5.

V is TRBV13 and J is TRBJ1-2; D is undetermined. The CDR3 consists of 14 residues. Trimming stripped 2 bases from V and 2 bases from J, with 9 bases between. Germline assignment: CDR1 PRHDT and CDR2 FYEKMQ (reference sequence). For the CDR3, the DNA is TGTGCCAGCAGCTTAACTGAGGGAAACTATGGCTACACCTTC. Translated, it gives CASSLTEGNYGYTF.

The chain links TRBV6-6 to TRBJ1-1; D perhaps matches TRBD1 (6 bases). Trimming took off 3 bases at V and 8 bases at J, with 16 bases between the two ends. Germline V CDR1 and CDR2: MNHNY, SVGAGI (reference sequence). CDR3 size: 14 residues. The CDR3 sequence: CASSYSGEGVEAFF. The CDR3, as DNA: TGTGCCAGCAGTTATTCAGGGGAAGGGGTGGAAGCTTTCTTT.

The chain links TRBV6-1 to TRBJ2-1, with D uncertain. The CDR3 runs 12 residues. Germline V lookup: CDR1 MNHNS, CDR2 SASEGT. V lost 6 bases and J 6 bases, leaving 9 bases between the germline ends. The CDR3 here is CASSPESNEQFF. The CDR3, as DNA: TGTGCCAGCAGCCCAGAGAGCAATGAGCAGTTCTTC.

The gene calls are TRBV19 and TRBJ1-1, with D uncertain. This CDR3 region has 14 residues. CDR1 and CDR2 (germline): LNHDA, SQIVND (reference sequence). The V end was cut by 3 bases, the J end by 4 bases, with 12 bases between. Here the CDR3 DNA reads TGTGCCAGTAGTATGGGAAGTGTACTCACTGAAGCTTTCTTT. Its translation is CASSMGSVLTEAFF.

This chain connects TRBV28 to TRBJ1-2; a possible D gene is TRBD1 (5 bases). The V end lost 5 bases, the J end lost 5 bases, and 15 bases lay between the germline ends. Looked up from germline, CDR1 is MDHEN and CDR2 is SYDVKM. This CDR3 comprises 14 residues. CDR3 DNA: TGTGCCAGCAGTCCAGGTGACAGAAGTTATGGCTACACCTTC. It yields the protein CASSPGDRSYGYTF.

This chain connects TRBV10-3 to TRBJ1-3, with unresolved D. The CDR3 has 14 residues. Trimming removed 10 bases from V and 2 bases from J, with 15 bases in between. Looked up from germline, CDR1 is ENHRY and CDR2 is SYGVKD. Written as DNA, the CDR3 is TGTGCCACATCGCCTCAGGTCGCTGGAAACACCATATATTTT. Protein: CATSPQVAGNTIYF.

CDR3 DNA: TGCGCCAGCAGCGGCCCCGAGGGGACATATGCAGATACGCAGTATTTT. Translated: CASSGPEGTYADTQYF. The V and J genes are TRBV4-3 and TRBJ2-3, with a possible D match to TRBD1 (6 bases). Germline loops: CDR1 LGHNA, CDR2 YSLEER. Trimming removed 5 bases from V and 4 bases from J, with 19 bases in between. The CDR3 extends over 16 amino acids.

Only one count was recorded for this clone. The chain uses TRBV6-6 and TRBJ2-2, with TRBD2 matching over 7 bases. V shed 7 bases, J shed 2 bases, and the junction held 7 bases outside the gene matches. The CDR3 length is 15 residues. Germline V CDR1 and CDR2: MNHNY, SVGAGI (reference sequence). The CDR3 sequence: CASIPGGINTGELFF. The CDR3 DNA follows: TGTGCCAGCATCCCGGGGGGAATCAACACCGGGGAGCTGTTTTTT.

The V and J genes are TRBV7-6 and TRBJ1-1, with 8 nucleotides matching TRBD1. The CDR3 totals 18 residues. With V trimmed by 0 bases and J by 4 bases, 13 bases remained unmatched. Germline CDR1 reads SGHVS; CDR2 reads FNYEAQ. This CDR3 reads CASSLAGAGGATGTEAFF. The CDR3 DNA reads as TGTGCCAGCAGCTTAGCGGGGGCAGGGGGCGCGACGGGCACTGAAGCTTTCTTT.

Of note for this clone: In the same sample, other DNA sequences code for this CDR3. This chain uses TRBV5-1 with TRBJ2-3; D is unresolved. Between the trimmed V and J ends, which lost 2 bases and 2 bases, there was a span of 6 bases. CDR1 is SGHRS, CDR2 YFSETQ, per germline. The CDR3 contains 13 residues. In DNA, the CDR3 is TGCGCCAGCAGCTTAGGCTCCACAGATACGCAGTATTTT. Translation gives CASSLGSTDTQYF.

Here the CDR3 reads CASSLTPGFNTEAFF. As DNA, the CDR3 is TGTGCCAGCAGCTTAACCCCTGGATTCAATACTGAAGCTTTCTTT. The chain links TRBV7-2 to TRBJ1-1; D uncertain. Germline V gene data show CDR1 as SGHTA and CDR2 as FQGNSA. The CDR3 runs to 15 residues. The ends were cut back, 2 bases at V and 5 bases at J, with 15 bases in the middle.

CDR3 sequence reads: CASSSPRGEFSEAFF. The CDR3 DNA reads as TGTGCCAGCAGTTCTCCCAGGGGCGAGTTCTCTGAAGCTTTCTTT. V and J are TRBV7-9 and TRBJ1-1, with D possibly matching TRBD1 (6 bases). This CDR3 is 15 amino acids long. The germline V gene has CDR1 SEHNR and CDR2 FQNEAQ (reference sequence). The V end was cut by 6 bases, the J end by 6 bases, with 20 bases between.

The V call is TRBV13, the J call TRBJ2-7; 11 bases match TRBD2. Germline trimming cut 4 bases from V and 0 bases from J; bases unmatched to any gene: 5. The CDR3 extends over 16 amino acids. The germline gives CDR1 PRHDT, CDR2 FYEKMQ (reference sequence). The CDR3 nucleotides read TGTGCCAGCAGCTCCCGACTAGCGGGGACCTCCTACGAGCAGTACTTC. Translated: CASSSRLAGTSYEQYF.

This clone showed up just once. V gene TRBV6-1 combines with J gene TRBJ2-7, with D possibly matching TRBD1 (6 bases). The V and J ends lost 2 bases and 2 bases respectively, with 16 bases between them. The CDR3 extends over 16 amino acids. Germline V gene data show CDR1 as MNHNS and CDR2 as SASEGT. DNA for the CDR3: TGTGCCAGCAGTGAACCCCTCGAAGACAGGACCTACGAGCAGTACTTC. The encoded protein is CASSEPLEDRTYEQYF.